The text below deals with one TCR beta chain. This entry is derived from a study of blood T cell repertoires in COVID-19. Study overall: The United States, Italy and Spain provided the acute and convalescent COVID-19 samples.

CDR3 length: 16 amino acids. Germline values: CDR1 SGHTA, CDR2 FQGNSA. With 5 bases clipped from V and 5 bases from J, the junction kept 11 bases outside the gene matches. Authors' analysis steps: Amplifying reference gene primers gave estimates of nucleated cell counts. Repertoires were generated with immunoSEQ multiplex PCR, while TCRdb's copy carries only in-frame clones and drops some. Clone size and V and J calls were adopted from that table, with D and trimming inferred from the DNA. The sample lists 400,000 or so clones, 85% to 90% occurring once. Participant ages covered roughly 18 to 90 years across 20 to 30 US areas. Donors of Cohort 3 who recovered were those that had two negative PCRs, clearance, or symptom resolution.

The source is a man between 25 and 39 years old who had recovered from COVID-19. Specimen: PBMCs or T cells enriched from blood (not recorded which). This chain joins TRBV7-2 and TRBJ2-1; TRBD1 matches at 8 bases. The CDR3 DNA follows: TGTGCCAGCAGCGTCCTTCAGGGGGCTTGGGACAATGAGCAGTTCTTC. Its protein is CASSVLQGAWDNEQFF.